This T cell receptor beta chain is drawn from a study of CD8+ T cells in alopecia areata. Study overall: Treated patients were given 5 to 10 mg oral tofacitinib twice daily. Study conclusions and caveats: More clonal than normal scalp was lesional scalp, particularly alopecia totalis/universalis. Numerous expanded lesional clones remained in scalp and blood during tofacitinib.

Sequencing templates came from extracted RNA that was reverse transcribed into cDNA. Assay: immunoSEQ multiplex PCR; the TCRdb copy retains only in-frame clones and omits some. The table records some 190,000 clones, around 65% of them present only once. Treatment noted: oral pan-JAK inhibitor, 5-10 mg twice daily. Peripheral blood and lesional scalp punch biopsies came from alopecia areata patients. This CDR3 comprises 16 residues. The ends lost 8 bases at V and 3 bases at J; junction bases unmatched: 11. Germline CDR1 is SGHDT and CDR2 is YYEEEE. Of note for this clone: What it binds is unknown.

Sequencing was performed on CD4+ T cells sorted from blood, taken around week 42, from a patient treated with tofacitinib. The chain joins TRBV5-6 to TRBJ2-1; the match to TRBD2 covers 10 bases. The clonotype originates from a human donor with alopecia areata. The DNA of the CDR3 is TGTGCCAGTGCGACAGGAGGACTAGCGGTCTACAATGAGCAGTTCTTC. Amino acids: CASATGGLAVYNEQFF.